Sequencing of this T cell receptor (beta chain) was carried out in a study of Graves' ophthalmopathy and Graves' hyperthyroidism. This clonotype has just a few counts. RNA transcripts were the template, and TCR beta CDR3 regions were amplified from them. The first-round RT-PCR employed HTBI primers together with the Qiagen OneStep RT-PCR kit. A multiplex PCR was then performed as the second round. In TCRdb, the multiplex PCR reads were re-called with MiXCR into one record per CDR3 protein. The data contain about 740,000 distinct CDR3 sequences, about 44% of them seen just once; the ten biggest clones take up 44%. The sequence came from an adult man with Graves' ophthalmopathy. The sample was peripheral blood.

The CDR3 loop reads CASSPGGLKSEAFF. The CDR3 nucleotides are TGTGCCAGCAGCCCCGGGGGGCTCAAGTCTGAAGCTTTCTTT. The chain is built from TRBV7-9 and TRBJ1-1; weak D call: TRBD1 (6 bases). CDR3 length: 14 amino acids. Trimming shortened V by 5 bases and J by 6 bases, and 16 bases separated the two germline ends. Germline assignment: CDR1 SEHNR and CDR2 FQNEAQ (reference sequence).